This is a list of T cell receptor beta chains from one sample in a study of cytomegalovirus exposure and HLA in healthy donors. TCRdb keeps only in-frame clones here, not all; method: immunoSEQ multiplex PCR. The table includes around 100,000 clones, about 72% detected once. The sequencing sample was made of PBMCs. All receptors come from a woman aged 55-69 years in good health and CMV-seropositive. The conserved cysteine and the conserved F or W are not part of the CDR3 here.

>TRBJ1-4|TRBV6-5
ASSGGQGINEKLF
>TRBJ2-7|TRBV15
ATSRPLAGVREQY
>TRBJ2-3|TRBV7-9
ASRLGEASTDTQY
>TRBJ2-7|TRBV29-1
SVDMGDWGSYEQY
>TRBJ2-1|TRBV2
ASNTGVNNEQF
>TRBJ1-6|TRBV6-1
ASTLRSSYNSPLH
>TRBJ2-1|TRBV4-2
ASSQENRGYNEQF
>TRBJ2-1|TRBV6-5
ASTSSGSYEQF
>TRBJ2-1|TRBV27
ASGILAGANNEQF
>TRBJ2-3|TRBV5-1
ASSLAGTQTDTQY
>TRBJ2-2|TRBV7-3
ASSFGSGNTGELF
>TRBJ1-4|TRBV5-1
ASSQTTGSGEKLF
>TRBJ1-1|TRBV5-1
ASSATGVLTEAF
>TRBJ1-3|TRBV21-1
ASSKAPPAGPGNTIY
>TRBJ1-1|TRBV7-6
ASSLQDFNTEAF
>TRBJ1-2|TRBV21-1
ASSPRQGFVEGYT
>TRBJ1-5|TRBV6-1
ASTVPGRGNQPQH
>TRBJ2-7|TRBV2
ASSVGQGAYEQY
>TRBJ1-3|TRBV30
AWTDSGNTIY
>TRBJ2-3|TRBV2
ASSKGGAGGGRGDTQY
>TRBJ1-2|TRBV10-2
ASSEIRTGTYGYT
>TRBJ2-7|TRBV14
ASSQNPRGRQVYEQY
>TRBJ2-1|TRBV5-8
ASSLGVAGGHEQF
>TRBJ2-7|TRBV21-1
ASSKGTGDYEQY
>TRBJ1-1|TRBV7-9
ASSPTAGTEAF
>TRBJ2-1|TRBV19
ASSTQSYNEQF
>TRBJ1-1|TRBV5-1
ASSLVGATGTEAF
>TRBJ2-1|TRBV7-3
ASSLGFAPQF
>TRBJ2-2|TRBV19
ASSFSGRGTGELF
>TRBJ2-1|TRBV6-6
ASSPGTINEQF
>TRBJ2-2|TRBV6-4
ASSEAGDTGELF
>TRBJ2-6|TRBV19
ASSSTGANVLT
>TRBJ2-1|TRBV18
ASSFLSSYNEQF
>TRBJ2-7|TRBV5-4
ASSITSVSHEQY
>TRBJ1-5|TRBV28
ASSLQGLSNQPQH
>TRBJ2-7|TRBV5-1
ASSLVPGDVYEQY
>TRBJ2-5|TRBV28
ASSSWTALETQY
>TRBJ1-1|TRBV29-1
SVEGDFTEAF
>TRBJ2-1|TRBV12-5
ASGLYRTSGRTGEQF
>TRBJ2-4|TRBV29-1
SVAPTGAKNIQY
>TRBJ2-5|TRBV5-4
ASSWGGTSGSTKTQY
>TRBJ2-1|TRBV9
ASSPGGEQF
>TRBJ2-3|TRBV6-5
ASKKDRGGDTQY
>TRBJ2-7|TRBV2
ASGTDYEQY
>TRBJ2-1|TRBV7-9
ASSQAKTGTKDNEQF
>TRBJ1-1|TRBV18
ASQKTGMNTEAF
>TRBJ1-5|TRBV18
ASSPVYINQPQH
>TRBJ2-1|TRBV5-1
ASRSGTESYNEQF
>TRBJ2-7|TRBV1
TSSPLAGEPRREQY
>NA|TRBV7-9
ASSSEDRVRYEQY
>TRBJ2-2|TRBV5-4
ASSQLGLAGTGELF
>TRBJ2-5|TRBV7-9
ASSLAAETQY
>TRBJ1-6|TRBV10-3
AISNDRNNNSPLH